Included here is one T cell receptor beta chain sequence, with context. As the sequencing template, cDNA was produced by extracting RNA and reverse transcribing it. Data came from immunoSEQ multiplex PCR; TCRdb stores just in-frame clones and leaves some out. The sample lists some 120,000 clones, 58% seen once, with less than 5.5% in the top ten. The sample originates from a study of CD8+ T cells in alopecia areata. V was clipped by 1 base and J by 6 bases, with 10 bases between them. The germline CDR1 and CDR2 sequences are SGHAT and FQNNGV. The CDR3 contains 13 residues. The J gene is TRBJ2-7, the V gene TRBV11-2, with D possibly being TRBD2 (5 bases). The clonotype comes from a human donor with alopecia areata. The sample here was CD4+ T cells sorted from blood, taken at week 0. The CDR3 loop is CASSLGREGEQYF. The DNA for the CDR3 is TGTGCCAGCAGCTTAGGGAGAGAGGGCGAGCAGTACTTC.